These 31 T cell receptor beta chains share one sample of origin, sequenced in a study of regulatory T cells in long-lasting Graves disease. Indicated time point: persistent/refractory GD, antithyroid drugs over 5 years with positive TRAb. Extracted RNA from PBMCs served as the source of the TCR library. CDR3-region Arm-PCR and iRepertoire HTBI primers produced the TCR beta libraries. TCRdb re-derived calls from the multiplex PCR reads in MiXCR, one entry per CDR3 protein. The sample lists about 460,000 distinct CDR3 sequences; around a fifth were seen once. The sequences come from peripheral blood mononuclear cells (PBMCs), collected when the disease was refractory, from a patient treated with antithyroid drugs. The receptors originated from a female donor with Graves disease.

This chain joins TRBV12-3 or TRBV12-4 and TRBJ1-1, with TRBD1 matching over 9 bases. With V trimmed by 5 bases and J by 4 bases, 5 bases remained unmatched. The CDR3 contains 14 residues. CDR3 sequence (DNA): TGTGCCAGCAGTACCAGGGACAGGGTCACTGAAGCTTTCTTT. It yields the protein CASSTRDRVTEAFF.

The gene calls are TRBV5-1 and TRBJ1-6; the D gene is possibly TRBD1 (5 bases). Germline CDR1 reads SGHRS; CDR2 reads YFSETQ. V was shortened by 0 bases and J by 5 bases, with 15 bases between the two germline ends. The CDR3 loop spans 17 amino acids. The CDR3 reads CASSLGGHGGNNSPLHF. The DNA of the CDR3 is TGCGCCAGCAGCTTGGGAGGACACGGGGGGAATAATTCACCCCTCCACTTT. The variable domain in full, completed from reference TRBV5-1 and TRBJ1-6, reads KAGVTQTPRYLIKTRGQQVTLSCSPISGHRSVSWYQQTPGQGLQFLFEYFSETQRNKGNFPGRFSGRQFSNSRSEMNVSTLELGDSALYLCASSLGGHGGNNSPLHFGNGTRLTVT.

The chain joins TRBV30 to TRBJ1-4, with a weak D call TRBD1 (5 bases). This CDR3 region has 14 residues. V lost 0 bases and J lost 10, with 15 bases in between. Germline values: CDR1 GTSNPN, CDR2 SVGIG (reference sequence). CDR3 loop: CAWSVRQGNGKLFF. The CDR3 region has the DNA TGTGCCTGGAGTGTACGGCAGGGTAACGGAAAACTGTTTTTT.

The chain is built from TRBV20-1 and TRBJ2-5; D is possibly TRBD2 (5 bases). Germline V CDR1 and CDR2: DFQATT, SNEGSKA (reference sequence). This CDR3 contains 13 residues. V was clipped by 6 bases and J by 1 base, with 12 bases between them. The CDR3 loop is CSARGAAQETQYF. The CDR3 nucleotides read TGCAGTGCCCGAGGAGCGGCCCAAGAGACCCAGTACTTC.

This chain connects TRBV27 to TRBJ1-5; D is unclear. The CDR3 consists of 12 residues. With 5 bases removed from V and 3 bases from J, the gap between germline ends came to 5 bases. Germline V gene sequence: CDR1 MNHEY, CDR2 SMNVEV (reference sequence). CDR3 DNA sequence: TGTGCCAGCAGTCGACTCAATCAGCCCCAGCATTTT. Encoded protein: CASSRLNQPQHF.

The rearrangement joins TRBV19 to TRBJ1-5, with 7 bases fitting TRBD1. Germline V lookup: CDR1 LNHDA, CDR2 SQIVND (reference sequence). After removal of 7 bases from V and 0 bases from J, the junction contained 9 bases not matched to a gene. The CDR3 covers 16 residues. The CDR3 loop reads CASTSTDRDSNQPQHF. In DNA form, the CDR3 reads TGTGCCAGTACCTCAACCGACAGGGATAGCAATCAGCCCCAGCATTTT.

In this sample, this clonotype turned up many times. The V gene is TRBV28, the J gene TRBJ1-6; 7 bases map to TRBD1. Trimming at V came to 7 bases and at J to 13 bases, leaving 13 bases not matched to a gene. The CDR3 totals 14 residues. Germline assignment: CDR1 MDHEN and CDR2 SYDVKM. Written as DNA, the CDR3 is TGTGCCAGCAACTCTCAGGGACAGTGGGTGCCCCTCCACTTT. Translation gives CASNSQGQWVPLHF.

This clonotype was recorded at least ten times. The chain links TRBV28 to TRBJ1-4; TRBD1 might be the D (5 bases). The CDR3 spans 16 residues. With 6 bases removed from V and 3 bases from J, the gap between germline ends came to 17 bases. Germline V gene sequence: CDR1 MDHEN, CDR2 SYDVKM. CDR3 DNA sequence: TGTGCCAGCAGCGTTGTCCGGGGCACGGCTAATGAAAAACTGTTTTTT. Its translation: CASSVVRGTANEKLFF.

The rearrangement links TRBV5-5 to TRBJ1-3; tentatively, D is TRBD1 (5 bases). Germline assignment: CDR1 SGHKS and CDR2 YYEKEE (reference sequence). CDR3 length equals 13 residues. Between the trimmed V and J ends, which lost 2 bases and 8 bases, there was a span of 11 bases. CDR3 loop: CASSFDPRDTIYF. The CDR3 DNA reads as TGTGCCAGCAGCTTTGACCCCAGGGACACCATATATTTT.

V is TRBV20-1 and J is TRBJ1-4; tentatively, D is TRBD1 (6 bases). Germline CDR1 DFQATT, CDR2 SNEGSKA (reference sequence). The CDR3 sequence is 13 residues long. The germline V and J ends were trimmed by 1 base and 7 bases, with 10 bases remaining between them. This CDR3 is CSARGGRGEKLFF. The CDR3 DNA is TGCAGTGCTAGAGGGGGGCGCGGTGAAAAACTGTTTTTT.

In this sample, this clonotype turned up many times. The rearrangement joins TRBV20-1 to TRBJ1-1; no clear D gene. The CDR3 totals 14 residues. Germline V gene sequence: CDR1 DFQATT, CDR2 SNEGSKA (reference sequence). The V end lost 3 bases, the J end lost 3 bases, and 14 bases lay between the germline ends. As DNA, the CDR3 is TGCAGTGCTAGGGACGGCAAACACTACACTGAAGCTTTCTTT. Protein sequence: CSARDGKHYTEAFF.

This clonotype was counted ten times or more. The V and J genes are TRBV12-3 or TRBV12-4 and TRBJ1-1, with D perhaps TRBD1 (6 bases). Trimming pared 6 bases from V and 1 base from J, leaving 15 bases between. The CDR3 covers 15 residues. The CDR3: CASSPTGRTNTEAFF. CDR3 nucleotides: TGTGCCAGCAGCCCTACAGGGCGGACGAACACTGAAGCTTTCTTT.

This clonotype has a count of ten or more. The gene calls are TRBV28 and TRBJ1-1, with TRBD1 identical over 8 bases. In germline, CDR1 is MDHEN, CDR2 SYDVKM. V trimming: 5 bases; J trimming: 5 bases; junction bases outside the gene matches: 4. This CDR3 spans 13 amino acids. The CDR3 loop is CASSQGAWTEAFF. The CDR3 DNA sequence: TGTGCCAGCAGTCAGGGGGCGTGGACTGAAGCTTTCTTT.

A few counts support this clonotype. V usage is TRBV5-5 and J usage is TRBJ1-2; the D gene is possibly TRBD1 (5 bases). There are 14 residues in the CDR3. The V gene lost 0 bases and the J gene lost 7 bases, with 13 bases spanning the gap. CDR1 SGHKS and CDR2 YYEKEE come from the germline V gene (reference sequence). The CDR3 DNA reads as TGTGCCAGCAGCTTGGGGGACTTAGGGTTTGGCTACACCTTC. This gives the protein CASSLGDLGFGYTF.

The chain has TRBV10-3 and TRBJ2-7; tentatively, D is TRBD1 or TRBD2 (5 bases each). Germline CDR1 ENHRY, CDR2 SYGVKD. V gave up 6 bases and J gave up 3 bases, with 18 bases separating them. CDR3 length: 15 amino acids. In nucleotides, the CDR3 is TGTGCCATCAGCGGGGTTGACAGTGCGGGCTACGAGCAGTACTTC. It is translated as CAISGVDSAGYEQYF.

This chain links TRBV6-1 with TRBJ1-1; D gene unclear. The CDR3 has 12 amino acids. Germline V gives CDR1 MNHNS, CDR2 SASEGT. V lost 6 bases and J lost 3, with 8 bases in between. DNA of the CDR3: TGTGCCAGCAGAACCCGGGACACTGAAGCTTTCTTT. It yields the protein CASRTRDTEAFF.

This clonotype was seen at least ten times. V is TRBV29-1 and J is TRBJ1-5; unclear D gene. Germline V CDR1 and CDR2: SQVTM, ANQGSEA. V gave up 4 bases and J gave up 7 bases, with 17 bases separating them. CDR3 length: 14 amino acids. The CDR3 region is CSVAISGTEQPQHF. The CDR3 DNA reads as TGCAGCGTTGCTATCTCGGGCACAGAGCAGCCCCAGCATTTT. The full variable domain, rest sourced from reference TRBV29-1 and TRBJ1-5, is SAVISQKPSRDICQRGTSLTIQCQVDSQVTMMFWYRQQPGQSLTLIATANQGSEATYESGFVIDKFPISRPNLTFSTLTVSNMSPEDSSIYLCSVAISGTEQPQHFGDGTRLSIL.

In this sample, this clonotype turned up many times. The CDR3 DNA sequence: TGTGCCAGCAAGGACTTCACGGCCGAGCAGTACTTC. Encoded protein: CASKDFTAEQYF. The chain combines TRBV28 with TRBJ2-7; D is possibly TRBD2 (5 bases). Trimming removed 7 bases at V and 6 bases at J, with 13 bases between. From germline, CDR1 is MDHEN and CDR2 SYDVKM. The CDR3 sequence is 12 residues long.

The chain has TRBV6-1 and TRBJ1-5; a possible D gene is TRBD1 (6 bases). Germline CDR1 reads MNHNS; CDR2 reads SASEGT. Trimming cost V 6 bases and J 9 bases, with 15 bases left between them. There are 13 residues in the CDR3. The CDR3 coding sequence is TGTGCCAGCAGCCGGAGGGAGGGGGGGCCCCAGCATTTT. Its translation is CASSRREGGPQHF.

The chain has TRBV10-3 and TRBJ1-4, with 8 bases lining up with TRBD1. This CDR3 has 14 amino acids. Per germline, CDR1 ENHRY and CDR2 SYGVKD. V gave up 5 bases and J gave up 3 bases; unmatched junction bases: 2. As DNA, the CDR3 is TGTGCCATCAGTAGGGGACAGGCTAATGAAAAACTGTTTTTT. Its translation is CAISRGQANEKLFF.

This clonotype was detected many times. CDR3 nucleotide sequence: TGTGCCAGCAGTTACTCAGAAGACAGCAGCTACACCTTC. It is translated as CASSYSEDSSYTF. The V gene is TRBV6-5, the J gene TRBJ1-2; D is possibly TRBD1 (5 bases). Trimming removed 0 bases from V and 9 bases from J, with 11 bases in between. The germline CDR1 and CDR2 sequences are MNHEY and SVGAGI. This CDR3 spans 13 amino acids.

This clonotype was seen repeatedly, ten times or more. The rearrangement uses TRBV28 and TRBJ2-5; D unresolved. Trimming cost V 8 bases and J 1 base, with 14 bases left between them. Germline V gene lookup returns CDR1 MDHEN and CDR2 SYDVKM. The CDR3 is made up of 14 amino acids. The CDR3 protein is CASSPVDGQETQYF. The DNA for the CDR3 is TGTGCCAGCTCTCCTGTGGACGGCCAAGAGACCCAGTACTTC.

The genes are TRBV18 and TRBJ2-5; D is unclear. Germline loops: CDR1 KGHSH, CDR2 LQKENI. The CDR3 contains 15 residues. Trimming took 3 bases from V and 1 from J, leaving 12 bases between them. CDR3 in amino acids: CASSPQEPSQETQYF. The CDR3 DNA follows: TGTGCCAGCTCACCCCAAGAACCCAGCCAAGAGACCCAGTACTTC.

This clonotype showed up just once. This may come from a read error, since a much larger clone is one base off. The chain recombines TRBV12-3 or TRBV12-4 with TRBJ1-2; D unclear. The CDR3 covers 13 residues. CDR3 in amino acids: CASGLRANYGYTF. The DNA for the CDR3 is TGTGCCAGCGGTTTAAGGGCTAACTATGGCTACACCTTC.

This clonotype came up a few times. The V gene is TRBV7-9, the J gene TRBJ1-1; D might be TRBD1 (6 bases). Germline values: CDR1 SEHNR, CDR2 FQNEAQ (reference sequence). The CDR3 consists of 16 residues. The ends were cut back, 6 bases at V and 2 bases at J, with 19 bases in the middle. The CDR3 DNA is TGTGCCAGCAGTTTCTCCCGGGACACCCTAAACACTGAAGCTTTCTTT. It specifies CASSFSRDTLNTEAFF.

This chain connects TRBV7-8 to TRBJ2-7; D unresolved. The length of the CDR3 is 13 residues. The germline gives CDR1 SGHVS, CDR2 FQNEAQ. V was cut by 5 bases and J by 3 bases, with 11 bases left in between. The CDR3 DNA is TGTGCCAGCAGCCCGACGAAACGCTACGAGCAGTACTTC. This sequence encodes CASSPTKRYEQYF.

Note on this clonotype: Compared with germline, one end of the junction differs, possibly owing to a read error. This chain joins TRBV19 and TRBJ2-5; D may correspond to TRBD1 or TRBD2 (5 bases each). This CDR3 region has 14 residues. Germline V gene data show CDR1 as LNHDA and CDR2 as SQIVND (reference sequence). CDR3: CAGSLTPRGETQYF. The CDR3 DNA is TGTGCCGGTAGTCTAACACCGAGGGGAGAGACCCAGTACTTC.

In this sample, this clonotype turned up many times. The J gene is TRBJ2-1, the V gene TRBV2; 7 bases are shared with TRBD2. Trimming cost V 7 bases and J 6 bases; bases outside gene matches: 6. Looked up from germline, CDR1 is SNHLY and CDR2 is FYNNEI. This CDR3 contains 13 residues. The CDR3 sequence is CASTWREFNEQFF. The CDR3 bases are TGTGCCAGCACATGGCGGGAGTTCAATGAGCAGTTCTTC.

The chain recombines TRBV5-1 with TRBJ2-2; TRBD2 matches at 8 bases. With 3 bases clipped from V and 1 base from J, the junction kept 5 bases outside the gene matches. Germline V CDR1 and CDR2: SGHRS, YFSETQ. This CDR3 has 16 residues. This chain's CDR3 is CASSSSGGRNTGELFF. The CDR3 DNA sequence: TGCGCCAGCAGCTCGTCGGGGGGGCGGAACACCGGGGAGCTGTTTTTT.

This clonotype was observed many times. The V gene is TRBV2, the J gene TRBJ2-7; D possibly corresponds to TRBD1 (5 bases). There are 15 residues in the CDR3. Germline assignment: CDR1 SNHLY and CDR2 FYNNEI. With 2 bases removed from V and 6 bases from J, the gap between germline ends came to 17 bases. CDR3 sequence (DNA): TGTGCCAGCAGTGAAACTTGGGCAGGGTCGAGCGAGCAGTACTTC. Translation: CASSETWAGSSEQYF.

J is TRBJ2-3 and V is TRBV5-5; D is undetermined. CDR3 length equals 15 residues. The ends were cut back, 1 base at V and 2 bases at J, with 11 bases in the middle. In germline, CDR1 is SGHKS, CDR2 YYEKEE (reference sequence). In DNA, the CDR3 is TGTGCCAGCAGCTTGAATGGGGTCCTCACAGATACGCAGTATTTT. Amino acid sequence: CASSLNGVLTDTQYF.